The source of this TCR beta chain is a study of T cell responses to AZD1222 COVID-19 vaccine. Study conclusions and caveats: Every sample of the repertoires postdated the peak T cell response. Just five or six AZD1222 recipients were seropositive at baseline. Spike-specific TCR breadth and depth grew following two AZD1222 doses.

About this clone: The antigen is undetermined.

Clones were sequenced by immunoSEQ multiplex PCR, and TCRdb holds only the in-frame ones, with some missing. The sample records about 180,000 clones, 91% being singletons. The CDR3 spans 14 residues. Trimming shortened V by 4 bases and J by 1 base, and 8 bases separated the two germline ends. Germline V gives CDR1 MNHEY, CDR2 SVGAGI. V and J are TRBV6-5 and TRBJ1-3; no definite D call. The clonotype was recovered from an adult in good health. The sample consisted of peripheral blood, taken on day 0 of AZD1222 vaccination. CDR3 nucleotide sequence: TGTGCCAGCAGTTCCCTGGGGTCTGGAAACACCATATATTTT. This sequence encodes CASSSLGSGNTIYF.